This T cell receptor beta chain was recorded in a study of blood T cells in healthy people across ages. The use of a sample-barcoded 5' primer and a J-beta primer mix characterized a second PCR of about 6 to 11 cycles. TCRdb ran MiXCR on the 5' RACE reads and lists one entry per CDR3 protein. The table lists about 1,400,000 distinct CDR3 sequences, around two fifths of them singletons. The V gene end was trimmed by 6 bases and the J gene end by 6 bases; junction bases not matched to a gene: 13. Germline-derived CDR1 and CDR2 are SGHRS and YFSETQ. The CDR3 totals 16 residues. The receptor was derived from a woman aged 18-29 years in good health. Material for sequencing was blood. This rearrangement joins TRBV5-1 to TRBJ2-3; 10 bases map to TRBD1. The DNA of the CDR3 is TGCGCCAGCATTTCCACTCCGGGACAGGGGCTGGATACGCAGTATTTT. Its translation is CASISTPGQGLDTQYF.